Listed below are T cell receptor beta chains from one sample, sequenced in a study of graft-versus-host responses after intestinal transplantation. Sequenced by immunoSEQ multiplex PCR; TCRdb stores in-frame clones only, minus some. The table has under 100,000 clones, roughly four fifths seen once; the top ten hold approximately 0.88%. The antigens for these receptors are not known. The material sequenced was unstimulated CD4+ T cells sorted from spleen or lymph node cells, taken before intestinal transplant. These receptors came from a human donor who received an intestinal transplant. CDR3s include the opening cysteine and the closing phenylalanine or tryptophan. Each record gives: V gene, J gene, clone size, D gene, CDR3 DNA, CDR3 protein. The D gene is left open where the match is weak. Clone size is shown for a subset of rows, as once, few, many or a class of expanded clone.

V: TRBV2; J: TRBJ1-6; size: NA; D: NA; DNA: TGTGCCAGCAGTGCAGCGCGGAATAATTCACCCCTCCACTTT; CDR3: CASSAARNNSPLHF
V: TRBV28; J: TRBJ1-6; size: NA; D: TRBD1; DNA: TGTGCCAGCAGTCTGGGACAGGAGGGTGGACTCCTCCACTTT; CDR3: CASSLGQEGGLLHF
V: TRBV11-3; J: TRBJ2-2; size: NA; D: TRBD1; DNA: TGTGCCAGCAGCCCGAGGACAGGGGCCACCGGGGAGCTGTTTTTT; CDR3: CASSPRTGATGELFF
V: TRBV5-6; J: TRBJ2-2; size: NA; D: TRBD1; DNA: TGTGCCAGCAGCTTGGCCCGGAACAGGGGAAGGACCGGGGAGCTGTTTTTT; CDR3: CASSLARNRGRTGELFF
V: TRBV11-2; J: TRBJ2-1; size: NA; D: TRBD2; DNA: TGTGCCAGCAGCACTGGACTAGCGGGGGGGCTGTCCTACAATGAGCAGTTCTTC; CDR3: CASSTGLAGGLSYNEQFF
V: TRBV30; J: TRBJ1-3; size: few; D: TRBD1; DNA: TGTGCCTGGACGACGACAGGGGCTTTTGGAAACACCATATATTTT; CDR3: CAWTTTGAFGNTIYF
V: TRBV5-1; J: TRBJ2-3; size: NA; D: NA; DNA: TGCGCCAGCAGCTTTCCCGGAGATACGCAGTATTTT; CDR3: CASSFPGDTQYF
V: TRBV29-1; J: TRBJ1-1; size: NA; D: TRBD1; DNA: TGCAGCGTTAGAAAGGGGGCATCGGCTGAAGCTTTCTTT; CDR3: CSVRKGASAEAFF
V: TRBV7-8; J: TRBJ2-5; size: NA; D: NA; DNA: TGTGCCAGCAGCTTAGTTGCGGAAGAGACCCAGTACTTC; CDR3: CASSLVAEETQYF
V: TRBV19; J: TRBJ1-4; size: NA; D: NA; DNA: TGTGCCAGCCAGGACAGATTTTATGAAAAACTGTTTTTT; CDR3: CASQDRFYEKLFF
V: TRBV10-3; J: TRBJ2-1; size: NA; D: TRBD2; DNA: TGTGCCATCAGCCGGACTAGCGGACACAATGAGCAGTTCTTC; CDR3: CAISRTSGHNEQFF
V: TRBV28; J: TRBJ1-2; size: once; D: NA; DNA: TGTGCCAGCAGACCTCCATGGGGCTCTGGCTACACCTTC; CDR3: CASRPPWGSGYTF
V: TRBV28; J: TRBJ1-5; size: NA; D: TRBD1; DNA: TGTGCCAGCAGGGCCGACAGGGGCTTGCATCAGCCCCAGCATTTT; CDR3: CASRADRGLHQPQHF
V: TRBV27; J: TRBJ1-5; size: NA; D: TRBD1; DNA: TGTGCCAGCAGCCTGACAGGGGGGGGTCAGCCCCAGCATTTT; CDR3: CASSLTGGGQPQHF
V: TRBV6-6; J: TRBJ1-1; size: NA; D: NA; DNA: TGTGCCAGCAGTTACACGCAGGGGAACACTGAAGCTTTCTTT; CDR3: CASSYTQGNTEAFF
V: TRBV9; J: TRBJ2-7; size: NA; D: NA; DNA: TGTGCCAGCAGCGTAGCTCCAGGGGCCTACGAGCAGTACTTC; CDR3: CASSVAPGAYEQYF
V: TRBV15; J: TRBJ2-7; size: NA; D: TRBD1; DNA: TGTGCCACCAGCAATATCAGGGGGTCTTCCTACGAGCAGTACTTC; CDR3: CATSNIRGSSYEQYF
V: TRBV9; J: TRBJ2-1; size: few; D: NA; DNA: TGTGCCAGCAGCGTAGGGGAGTCCAGCTCCTACAATGAGCAGTTCTTC; CDR3: CASSVGESSSYNEQFF
V: TRBV2; J: TRBJ2-1; size: NA; D: NA; DNA: TGTGCCAGCAGTGAAGATTCTGCGGGTTACAATGAGCAGTTCTTC; CDR3: CASSEDSAGYNEQFF
V: TRBV29-1; J: TRBJ2-4; size: NA; D: TRBD1; DNA: TGCAGCGTTGGTCAGGGGGCGGGGAACATTCAGTACTTC; CDR3: CSVGQGAGNIQYF
V: TRBV4-1; J: TRBJ2-7; size: NA; D: NA; DNA: TGCGCCAGCAGCATTAACATTAACTCGGGGTCCTACGAGCAGTACTTC; CDR3: CASSININSGSYEQYF
V: TRBV11-2; J: TRBJ2-3; size: NA; D: NA; DNA: TGTGCCAGCAGCTTAGAAAGACAGTCAGATACGCAGTATTTT; CDR3: CASSLERQSDTQYF
V: TRBV9; J: TRBJ2-1; size: NA; D: TRBD1; DNA: TGTGCCAGCAGCGTAGCAGGGGGCGGCTACAATGAGCAGTTCTTC; CDR3: CASSVAGGGYNEQFF
V: TRBV27; J: TRBJ1-5; size: NA; D: NA; DNA: TGTGCCAGCAGTCAGGAGGCATGGCAGCCCCAGCATTTT; CDR3: CASSQEAWQPQHF
V: TRBV4-2; J: TRBJ1-5; size: NA; D: TRBD1; DNA: TGTGCCAGCAGCCCGACAGGGGGCCATCAGCCCCAGCATTTT; CDR3: CASSPTGGHQPQHF
V: TRBV28; J: TRBJ2-3; size: NA; D: TRBD2; DNA: TGTGCCAGCAGCCCCGCTTCGGGAGCGGGAGTAGATACGCAGTATTTT; CDR3: CASSPASGAGVDTQYF
V: TRBV28; J: TRBJ1-1; size: NA; D: NA; DNA: TGTGCCAGCAGTTCGATCTTCCGGGTGGAGACTGAAGCTTTCTTT; CDR3: CASSSIFRVETEAFF
V: TRBV28; J: TRBJ2-7; size: NA; D: TRBD2; DNA: TGTGCCAGCTCTAGCGGCAGCTCCTACGAGCAGTACTTC; CDR3: CASSSGSSYEQYF
V: TRBV7-2; J: TRBJ2-2; size: NA; D: NA; DNA: TGTGCCAGCAGCTTAGGGATTCCGGGGGCCGGGGAGCTGTTTTTT; CDR3: CASSLGIPGAGELFF
V: TRBV6-1; J: TRBJ2-2; size: NA; D: TRBD2; DNA: TGTGCCAGCAGACCTAGCGGGAACACCGGGGAGCTGTTTTTT; CDR3: CASRPSGNTGELFF
V: TRBV13; J: TRBJ2-7; size: NA; D: TRBD1; DNA: TGTGCCAGCAGCCGCCTAGGGACAGACGATTTCTACGAGCAGTACTTC; CDR3: CASSRLGTDDFYEQYF
V: TRBV5-1; J: TRBJ2-2; size: NA; D: NA; DNA: TGCGCCAGCAGCCCGGGACTTGCCTCCGGGGAGCTGTTTTTT; CDR3: CASSPGLASGELFF
V: TRBV5-1; J: TRBJ2-7; size: NA; D: TRBD1; DNA: TGCGCCAGCAGACCTGACAGGGGCGAGCAGTACTTC; CDR3: CASRPDRGEQYF
V: TRBV25-1; J: TRBJ1-1; size: NA; D: TRBD1; DNA: TGTGCCAGCAGCGCGGGACAGGGGCGGACTGAAGCTTTCTTT; CDR3: CASSAGQGRTEAFF
V: TRBV19; J: TRBJ1-1; size: once; D: TRBD1; DNA: TGTGCCAGTAGTCCTAGGACAGGTTCTACGATCCCCTTGGGTACTGAAGCTTTCTTT; CDR3: CASSPRTGSTIPLGTEAFF
V: TRBV2; J: TRBJ2-5; size: NA; D: NA; DNA: TGTGTCAGCAGTGACACAGGTGGGGAGACCCAGTACTTC; CDR3: CVSSDTGGETQYF
V: TRBV5-4; J: TRBJ2-3; size: NA; D: NA; DNA: TGTGCCAGCAGCTCAGGGAAGCGCACAGATACGCAGTATTTT; CDR3: CASSSGKRTDTQYF
V: TRBV5-1; J: TRBJ2-7; size: few; D: TRBD2; DNA: TGCGCCAGCAGCCGCCGTAGGACGGCGGGAGATTACGAGCAGTACTTC; CDR3: CASSRRRTAGDYEQYF
V: TRBV9; J: TRBJ2-1; size: NA; D: TRBD2; DNA: TGTGCCAGCAGCGTAGCAGCGGGAGGCCACAATGAGCAGTTCTTC; CDR3: CASSVAAGGHNEQFF
V: TRBV2; J: TRBJ2-1; size: NA; D: NA; DNA: TGTGCCAGCCAGGGGCATGGGTACAATGAGCAGTTCTTC; CDR3: CASQGHGYNEQFF
V: TRBV5-1; J: TRBJ2-5; size: once; D: TRBD2; DNA: TGCGCCAGCAGCTTCTTGGGGGGGAATAAAGAGACCCAGTACTTC; CDR3: CASSFLGGNKETQYF
V: TRBV5-6; J: TRBJ2-1; size: NA; D: NA; DNA: TGTGCCAGCCGCCGGACATCTGCCGGCAATGAGCAGTTCTTC; CDR3: CASRRTSAGNEQFF
V: TRBV7-9; J: TRBJ2-5; size: NA; D: TRBD2; DNA: TGTGCCAGCAGCCCTACTAGCGGCCAAGAGACCCAGTACTTC; CDR3: CASSPTSGQETQYF
V: TRBV9; J: TRBJ2-1; size: NA; D: NA; DNA: TGTGCCAGCAGCGTAGGGGCTAGCCAGTACAATGAGCAGTTCTTC; CDR3: CASSVGASQYNEQFF
V: TRBV18; J: TRBJ1-3; size: NA; D: NA; DNA: TGTGCCAGCTCACCGCTCAGGGACTCTGGAAACACCATATATTTT; CDR3: CASSPLRDSGNTIYF
V: TRBV5-1; J: TRBJ2-3; size: NA; D: NA; DNA: TGCGCCAGCAGTGAGGGCACCACGGTGGGCACAGATACGCAGTATTTT; CDR3: CASSEGTTVGTDTQYF
V: TRBV7-2; J: TRBJ2-1; size: NA; D: TRBD2; DNA: TGTGCCAGCAGCTTGAGCGGGACCCCGTCCTACAATGAGCAGTTCTTC; CDR3: CASSLSGTPSYNEQFF